The 11 T cell receptor beta chains in this list originate from one sample, sequenced in a study of blood T cell repertoires in COVID-19 (TCRdb year 2020). Libraries were prepared through the immunoSEQ multiplex PCR assay. In its TCRdb copy, this immuneACCESS table keeps in-frame sequences only and misses some clones. Where compared with another copy, unresolved V genes explain less than half of these, and the others have no known cause. In this sample the table shows 280,000 or so clones, approximately 83% of which occur a single time. The biggest ten clones account for over 2% of the sample. The sample consisted of peripheral blood. These receptors all stem from a young woman who had recovered from COVID-19.

The V and J genes are TRBV25-1 and TRBJ2-2; 9 bases fit TRBD1. Germline CDR1 reads MGHDK; CDR2 reads SYGVNS. The ends lost 4 bases at V and 2 bases at J; junction bases unmatched: 5. This CDR3 has 16 amino acids. CDR3 in amino acids: CASSVPGQGNTGELFF. The CDR3 DNA follows: TGTGCCAGCAGTGTCCCGGGACAGGGAAACACCGGGGAGCTGTTTTTT.

The chain has TRBV2 and TRBJ2-1; tentatively, D is TRBD2 (7 bases). The CDR3 runs to 15 residues. Looked up from germline, CDR1 is SNHLY and CDR2 is FYNNEI. V was shortened by 3 bases and J by 2 bases, with 11 bases between the two germline ends. The DNA of the CDR3 is TGTGCCAGCAGTGACGGGGGGACACCCTACAATGAGCAGTTCTTC. It translates to CASSDGGTPYNEQFF. Based on the CDR3 plus reference TRBV2 and TRBJ2-1, the full variable domain is EPEVTQTPSHQVTQMGQEVILRCVPISNHLYFYWYRQILGQKVEFLVSFYNNEISEKSEIFDDQFSVERPDGSNFTLKIRSTKLEDSAMYFCASSDGGTPYNEQFFGPGTRLTVL.

The gene calls are TRBV15 and TRBJ2-3, with TRBD1 identical over 8 bases. J was trimmed by 3 bases and V by 0 bases; bases with no gene match: 8. Germline loops: CDR1 LNHNV, CDR2 YYDKDF (reference sequence). This CDR3 has 17 residues. The CDR3 region has the DNA TGTGCCACCAGCAGAGACCCGGGACAGGTGACAACAGATACGCAGTATTTT. Translated, it gives CATSRDPGQVTTDTQYF. The variable domain in full, completed from reference TRBV15 and TRBJ2-3, reads DAMVIQNPRYQVTQFGKPVTLSCSQTLNHNVMYWYQQKSSQAPKLLFHYYDKDFNNEADTPDNFQSRRPNTSFCFLDIRSPGLGDTAMYLCATSRDPGQVTTDTQYFGPGTRLTVL.

The V gene is TRBV7-9, the J gene TRBJ1-1, with 9 bases fitting TRBD1. Germline CDR1 SEHNR, CDR2 FQNEAQ (reference sequence). Trimming at V came to 5 bases and at J to 0 bases, leaving 10 bases not matched to a gene. The CDR3 spans 17 residues. The CDR3 here is CASSPGTGTTMNTEAFF. CDR3 bases: TGTGCCAGCAGCCCCGGGACAGGGACTACTATGAACACTGAAGCTTTCTTT.

The gene calls are TRBV30 and TRBJ2-5, with TRBD2 as a possible D gene (8 bases). Germline assignment: CDR1 GTSNPN and CDR2 SVGIG (reference sequence). Between the trimmed V and J ends, which lost 7 bases and 3 bases, there was a span of 27 bases. The CDR3 consists of 17 residues. The CDR3 DNA reads TGTGCCTACACGACAGGGAGCGGGGGAAGAAGGAAAGAGACCCAGTACTTC. Protein product: CAYTTGSGGRRKETQYF. Full variable domain (missing parts from reference TRBV30 and TRBJ2-5): SQTIHQWPATLVQPVGSPLSLECTVEGTSNPNLYWYRQAAGRGLQLLFYSVGIGQISSEVPQNLSASRPQDRQFILSSKKLLLSDSGFYLCAYTTGSGGRRKETQYFGPGTRLLVL.

The chain uses TRBV24-1 and TRBJ1-6, with 10 bases lining up with TRBD1. With V trimmed by 3 bases and J by 8 bases, 15 bases remained unmatched. CDR1 and CDR2 from the germline V gene are KGHDR and SFDVKD. This CDR3 contains 19 residues. CDR3 sequence reads: CATSDRRDRGIRFDSPLHF. The CDR3, as DNA: TGTGCCACCAGTGATCGACGGGACAGGGGAATACGTTTCGATTCACCCCTCCACTTT.

The CDR3 DNA follows: TGTGCCAGCAGTGGATCTTTGGGACAGGAGAGTCCTGCGTCGTTCTTC. This encodes CASSGSLGQESPASFF. This rearrangement joins TRBV6-1 to TRBJ2-1, with 8 bases identical to TRBD1. With 4 bases clipped from V and 15 bases from J, the junction kept 20 bases outside the gene matches. The length of the CDR3 is 16 residues. Germline assignment: CDR1 MNHNS and CDR2 SASEGT.

DNA of the CDR3: TGCGCCAGCAGCGTAGGGACAGACGGGGAGCTGTTTTTT. As protein: CASSVGTDGELFF. The chain employs TRBV5-1 and TRBJ2-2; TRBD1 matches 7 bases. With V trimmed by 4 bases and J by 7 bases, 4 bases remained unmatched. The CDR3 is 13 amino acids. CDR1 and CDR2 (germline): SGHRS, YFSETQ.

This clone has just a few counts. The V call is TRBV3-1 (or the pseudogene TRBV3-2), the J call TRBJ1-2; D remains ambiguous. Germline V gives CDR1 LGHDT, CDR2 YNNKEL (reference sequence). Deletions cut 1 base from V and 6 bases from J, with 12 bases between. The CDR3 length is 14 residues. The CDR3: CASSQVGPADGYTF. CDR3 bases: TGTGCCAGCAGCCAAGTCGGTCCCGCTGATGGCTACACCTTC.

This clone has a single count. CDR3 sequence: CASSSGGTGGELFF. CDR3 nucleotides: TGTGCCAGTAGTTCGGGGGGAACGGGCGGGGAGCTGTTTTTT. This chain uses TRBV19 with TRBJ2-2; 7 positions agree with TRBD2. J was trimmed by 7 bases and V by 5 bases; bases with no gene match: 7. Germline V gene data show CDR1 as LNHDA and CDR2 as SQIVND (reference sequence). This CDR3 spans 14 amino acids.

This clone appeared a single time. The V gene is TRBV19, the J gene TRBJ2-2, with a tentative D call TRBD1 (5 bases). In germline, CDR1 is LNHDA, CDR2 SQIVND (reference sequence). The ends were cut back, 5 bases at V and 5 bases at J, with 12 bases in the middle. The CDR3 covers 14 residues. The CDR3 spells CASSPRTQTGELFF. The CDR3, as DNA: TGTGCCAGTAGTCCCAGGACACAAACCGGGGAGCTGTTTTTT.